This T cell receptor beta chain stems from a study of T cells in Graves' hyperthyroidism and ophthalmopathy. The investigators amplified TCR beta CDR3 regions from RNA transcripts. Initially, a first-round RT-PCR of the TCR CDR3 employed the HTBI primer set. TCRdb called the multiplex PCR reads again in MiXCR, with one record for every CDR3 protein. The table lists fewer than 500,000 distinct CDR3 sequences, around 15% of them singletons, with about 13% in the top ten. This clonotype was detected ten times or more. CDR1 SGHNT and CDR2 YYREEE come from the germline V gene (reference sequence). The CDR3 sequence is 15 residues long. V lost 4 bases and J 4 bases, leaving 17 bases between the germline ends.

Sequencing was done on a sample of blood. This receptor was taken from a young man with Graves' ophthalmopathy. The chain has TRBV5-4 and TRBJ2-5, with D tentatively TRBD2 (6 bases). This CDR3 is CASSATEGGLETQYF. DNA of the CDR3: TGTGCCAGCAGCGCGACGGAAGGAGGGTTAGAGACCCAGTACTTC.